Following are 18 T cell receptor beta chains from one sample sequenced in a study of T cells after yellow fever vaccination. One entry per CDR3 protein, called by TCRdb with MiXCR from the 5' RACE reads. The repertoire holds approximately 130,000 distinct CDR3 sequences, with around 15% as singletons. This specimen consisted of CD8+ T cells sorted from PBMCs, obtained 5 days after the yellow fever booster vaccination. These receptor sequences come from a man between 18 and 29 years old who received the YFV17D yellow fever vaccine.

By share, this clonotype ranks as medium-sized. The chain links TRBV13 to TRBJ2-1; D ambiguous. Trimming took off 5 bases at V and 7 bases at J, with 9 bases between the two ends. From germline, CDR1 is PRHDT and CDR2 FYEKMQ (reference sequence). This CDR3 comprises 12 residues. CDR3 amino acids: CASSALGNEQFF. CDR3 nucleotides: TGTGCCAGCAGCGCATTGGGAAATGAGCAGTTCTTC. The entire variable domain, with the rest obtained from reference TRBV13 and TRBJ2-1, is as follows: AAGVIQSPRHLIKEKRETATLKCYPIPRHDTVYWYQQGPGQDPQFLISFYEKMQSDKGSIPDRFSAQQFSDYHSELNMSSLELGDSALYFCASSALGNEQFFGPGTRLTVL.

The CDR3 DNA reads as TGCGCCAGCAGCTCCCGGGGGGGGCCGGAGGGTGAGCAGTTCTTC. Amino acid sequence: CASSSRGGPEGEQFF. This sequence joins TRBV5-1 and TRBJ2-1; 8 bases map to TRBD2. Germline CDR1 SGHRS, CDR2 YFSETQ. The CDR3 loop spans 15 amino acids. The trim removed 3 bases at V and 9 bases at J, leaving 11 bases unmatched.

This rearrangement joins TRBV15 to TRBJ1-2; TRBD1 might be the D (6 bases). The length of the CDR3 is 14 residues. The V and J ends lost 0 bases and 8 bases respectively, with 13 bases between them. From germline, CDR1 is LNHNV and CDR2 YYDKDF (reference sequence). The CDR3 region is CATSRDQTGGGYTF. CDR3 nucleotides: TGTGCCACCAGCAGAGATCAGACAGGAGGGGGCTACACCTTC.

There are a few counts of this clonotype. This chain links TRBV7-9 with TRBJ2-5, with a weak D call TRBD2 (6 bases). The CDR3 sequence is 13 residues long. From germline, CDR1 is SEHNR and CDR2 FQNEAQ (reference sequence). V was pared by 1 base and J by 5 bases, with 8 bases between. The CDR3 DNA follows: TGTGCCAGCAGCTTAGTCGGAGGGGAGACCCAGTACTTC. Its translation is CASSLVGGETQYF.

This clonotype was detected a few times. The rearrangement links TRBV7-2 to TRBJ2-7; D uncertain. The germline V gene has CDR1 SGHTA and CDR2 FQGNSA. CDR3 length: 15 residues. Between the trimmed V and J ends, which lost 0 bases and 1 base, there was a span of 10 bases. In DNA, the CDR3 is TGTGCCAGCAGCTTAGCGCCCGGGCAGTCCTACGAGCAGTACTTC. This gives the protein CASSLAPGQSYEQYF.

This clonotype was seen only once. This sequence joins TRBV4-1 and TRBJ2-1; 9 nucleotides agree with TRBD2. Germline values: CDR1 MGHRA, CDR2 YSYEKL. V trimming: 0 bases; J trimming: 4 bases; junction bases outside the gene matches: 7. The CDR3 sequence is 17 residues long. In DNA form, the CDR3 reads TGCGCCAGCAGCCAAGATCCGGATAGCGGGGGATACAATGAGCAGTTCTTC. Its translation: CASSQDPDSGGYNEQFF.

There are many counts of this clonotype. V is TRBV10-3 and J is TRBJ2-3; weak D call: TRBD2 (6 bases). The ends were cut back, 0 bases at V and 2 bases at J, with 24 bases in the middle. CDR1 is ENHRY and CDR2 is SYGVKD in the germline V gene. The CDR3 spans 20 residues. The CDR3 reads CAISESIDGAAGHYTDTQYF. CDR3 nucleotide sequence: TGTGCCATCAGTGAGTCGATTGATGGGGCTGCGGGGCACTACACAGATACGCAGTATTTT.

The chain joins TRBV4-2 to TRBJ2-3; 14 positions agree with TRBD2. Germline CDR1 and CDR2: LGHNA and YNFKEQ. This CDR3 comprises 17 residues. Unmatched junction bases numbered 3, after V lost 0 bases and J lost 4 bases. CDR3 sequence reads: CASSQDETSGGADTQYF. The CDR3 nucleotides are TGTGCCAGCAGCCAAGATGAGACTAGCGGGGGGGCAGATACGCAGTATTTT.

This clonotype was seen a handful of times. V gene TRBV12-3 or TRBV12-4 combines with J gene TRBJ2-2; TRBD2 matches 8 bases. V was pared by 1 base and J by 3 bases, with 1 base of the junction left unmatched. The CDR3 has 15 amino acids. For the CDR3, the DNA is TGTGCCAGCAGTTTAGTTAGCGGGGACACCGGGGAGCTGTTTTTT. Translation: CASSLVSGDTGELFF.

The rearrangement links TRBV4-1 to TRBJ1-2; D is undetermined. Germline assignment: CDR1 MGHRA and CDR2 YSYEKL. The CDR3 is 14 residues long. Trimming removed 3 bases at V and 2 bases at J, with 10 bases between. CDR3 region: CASSHRGMNYGYTF. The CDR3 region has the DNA TGCGCCAGCAGCCACAGAGGGATGAACTATGGCTACACCTTC.

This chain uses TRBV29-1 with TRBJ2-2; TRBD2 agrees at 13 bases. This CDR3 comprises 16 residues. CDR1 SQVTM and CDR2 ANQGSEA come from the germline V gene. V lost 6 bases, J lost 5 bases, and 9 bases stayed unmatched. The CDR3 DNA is TGCAGCGTGTCGGGACTAGCGGGGAGAGGAACCGGGGAGCTGTTTTTT. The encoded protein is CSVSGLAGRGTGELFF.

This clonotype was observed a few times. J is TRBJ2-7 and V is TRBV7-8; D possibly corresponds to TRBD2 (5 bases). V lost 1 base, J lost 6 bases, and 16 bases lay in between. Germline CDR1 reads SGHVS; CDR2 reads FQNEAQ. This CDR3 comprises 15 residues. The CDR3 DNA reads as TGTGCCAGCAGCTTAGTCCACAGCACACGGGGCGAGCAGTACTTC. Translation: CASSLVHSTRGEQYF.

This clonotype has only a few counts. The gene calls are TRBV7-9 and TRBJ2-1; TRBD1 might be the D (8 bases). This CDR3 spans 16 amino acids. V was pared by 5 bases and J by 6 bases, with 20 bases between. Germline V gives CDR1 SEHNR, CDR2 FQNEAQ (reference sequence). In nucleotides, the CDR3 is TGTGCCAGCAGCAAACGAGGCGGGGGACAGGTCAATGAGCAGTTCTTC. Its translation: CASSKRGGGQVNEQFF.

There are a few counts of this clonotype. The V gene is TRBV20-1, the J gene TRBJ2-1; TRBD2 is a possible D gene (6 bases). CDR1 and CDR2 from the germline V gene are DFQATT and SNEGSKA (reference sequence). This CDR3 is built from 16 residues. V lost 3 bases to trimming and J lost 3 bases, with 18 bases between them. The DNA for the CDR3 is TGCAGTGCTAGGATCCTGACGGGGGTAAACTACAATGAGCAGTTCTTC. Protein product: CSARILTGVNYNEQFF.

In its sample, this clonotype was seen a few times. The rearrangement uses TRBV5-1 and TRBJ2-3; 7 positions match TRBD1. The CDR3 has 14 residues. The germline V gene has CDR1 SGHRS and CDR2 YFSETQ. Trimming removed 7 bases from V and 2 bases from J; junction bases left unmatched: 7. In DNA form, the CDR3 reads TGCGCCAGCGAGACAGGGTGGATCACAGATACGCAGTATTTT. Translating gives CASETGWITDTQYF.

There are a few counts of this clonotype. CDR3 loop: CASSPSSFFTDTQYF. The CDR3 DNA follows: TGTGCCAGCAGCCCAAGTAGCTTCTTCACAGATACGCAGTATTTT. This chain links TRBV7-2 with TRBJ2-3, with no clear D. Trimming took 5 bases from V and 2 from J, leaving 14 bases between them. The CDR3 has 15 amino acids. Germline CDR1 reads SGHTA; CDR2 reads FQGNSA.

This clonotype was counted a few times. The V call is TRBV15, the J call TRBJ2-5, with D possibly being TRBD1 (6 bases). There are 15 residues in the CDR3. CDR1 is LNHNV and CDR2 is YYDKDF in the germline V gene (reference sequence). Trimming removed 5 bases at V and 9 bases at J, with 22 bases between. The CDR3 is CATSPDRSSGWPQYF. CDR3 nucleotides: TGTGCCACCAGCCCAGACAGGTCCTCGGGTTGGCCCCAGTACTTC.

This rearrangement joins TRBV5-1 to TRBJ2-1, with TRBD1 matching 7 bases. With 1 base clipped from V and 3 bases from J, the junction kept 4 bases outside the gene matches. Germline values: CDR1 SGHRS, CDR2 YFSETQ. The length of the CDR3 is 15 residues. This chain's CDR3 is CASSLRTGVYNEQFF. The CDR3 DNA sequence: TGCGCCAGCAGCTTGAGGACAGGCGTCTACAATGAGCAGTTCTTC.